The T cell receptor (beta chain) under discussion was sequenced for a study of radiotherapy plus CTLA-4 blockade in lung cancer. Study-wide results and caveats: According to reports, early shifts in blood T cell clones, alongside interferon-beta, forecast response most accurately.

Sequencing was performed with immunoSEQ multiplex PCR; in TCRdb, only in-frame clones are kept and a portion is missing. The data show 55,000 to 65,000 clones, approximately 76% seen once. The V and J ends lost 2 bases and 1 base respectively, with 12 bases between them. CDR1 is SGHVS and CDR2 is FQNEAQ in the germline V gene. This CDR3 is 16 amino acids long. As for this clone: Its antigen is currently unknown.

Sequenced material: peripheral blood, taken from a patient treated with radiotherapy plus ipilimumab. J is TRBJ1-3 and V is TRBV7-8; no reliable D call. The receptor's source is a human donor with non-small cell lung cancer who had a complete response to radiotherapy plus ipilimumab. CDR3 bases: TGTGCCAGCAGCTTATATCAAACAGCTTCTGGAAACACCATATATTTT. It yields the protein CASSLYQTASGNTIYF.